Shown below are 3 T cell receptor beta chains from a single sample sequenced in a study of blood T cell repertoires in COVID-19. The repertoire was sequenced with immunoSEQ multiplex PCR; TCRdb's copy has only in-frame clones and lacks some. The sample has 230,000 or so clones, approximately 92% seen once. Sequenced material: peripheral blood. These receptors all stem from a woman between 40 and 50 years old who had recovered from COVID-19.

This clone has just one count. The chain employs TRBV21-1 and TRBJ2-1; the D call in the table, TRBD2, was not verified against the DNA. TRBV21-1 is a recognized pseudogene. The CDR3 runs to 16 residues. CDR3 nucleotide sequence: TGTGCCAGCAGCAAAGTTGCGGCGTTCATCGACAATGAGCAGTTCTTC. As protein: CASSKVAAFIDNEQFF.

The V call is TRBV5-1, the J call TRBJ1-6; 10 nucleotides align to TRBD1. Germline trimming cut 0 bases from V and 7 bases from J; bases unmatched to any gene: 4. Per germline, CDR1 SGHRS and CDR2 YFSETQ. The CDR3 consists of 16 residues. DNA for the CDR3: TGCGCCAGCAGCTTGGATGGACAGGGGGGAAATTCACCCCTCCACTTT. Protein product: CASSLDGQGGNSPLHF.

This chain connects TRBV28 to TRBJ1-1; D unresolved. From germline, CDR1 is MDHEN and CDR2 SYDVKM. The V end lost 5 bases, the J end lost 4 bases, and 20 bases lay between the germline ends. The CDR3 consists of 16 residues. In nucleotides, the CDR3 is TGTGCCAGCAGTCCTCATGATAAACATGATGGCACTGAAGCTTTCTTT. It encodes CASSPHDKHDGTEAFF.